The 11 T cell receptor beta chains reported below all come from one sample, sequenced in a study of technical replicates of blood from a few donors. Libraries were prepared by immunoSEQ multiplex PCR; TCRdb keeps only in-frame clonotypes and omits some of them. The sample gives around 76,000 clones, 91% of which show up once; 0.25% is in the top ten. Sequenced: T cells isolated from PBMCs. Receptors were obtained from a human donor in good health.

This CDR3 is CASSDGQFSYNEQFF. CDR3 DNA: TGCGCCAGCAGCGATGGACAGTTCTCCTACAATGAGCAGTTCTTC. The gene calls are TRBV10-2 and TRBJ2-1; D possibly corresponds to TRBD1 (6 bases). The germline V gene has CDR1 WSHSY and CDR2 SAAADI. The CDR3 sequence is 15 residues long. Trimming cost V 6 bases and J 0 bases, with 12 bases left between them.

The chain has TRBV6-5 and TRBJ2-7; tentative D call: TRBD2 (7 bases). The CDR3 runs to 16 residues. Germline assignment: CDR1 MNHEY and CDR2 SVGAGI. V was cut by 0 bases and J by 3 bases, with 15 bases left in between. The CDR3 nucleotides read TGTGCCAGCAGTTACTCGTATGGGGGGGCGAGCTACGAGCAGTACTTC. Its translation: CASSYSYGGASYEQYF.

This sequence joins TRBV27 and TRBJ2-2, with a weak D call TRBD1 (5 bases). With 7 bases removed from V and 2 bases from J, the gap between germline ends came to 23 bases. Looked up from germline, CDR1 is MNHEY and CDR2 is SMNVEV (reference sequence). The CDR3 contains 18 residues. CDR3 DNA sequence: TGTGCCAGCACCCTTCGGGTCGACAGCTTACCTAACACCGGGGAGCTGTTTTTT. It translates to CASTLRVDSLPNTGELFF.

This chain joins TRBV4-1 and TRBJ2-4; 9 positions agree with TRBD1. In germline, CDR1 is MGHRA, CDR2 YSYEKL. The CDR3 spans 16 residues. J lost 0 bases, V lost 5 bases, and 5 bases had no gene match. The CDR3 DNA follows: TGCGCCAGCAGCAAGACGGGACAGGGAGCCAAAAACATTCAGTACTTC. This encodes CASSKTGQGAKNIQYF.

The rearrangement joins TRBV23-1 to TRBJ2-2, with 9 bases aligning to TRBD2. TRBV23-1 belongs to the ORF category, with a function that is uncertain. V lost 4 bases, J lost 6 bases, and 3 bases stayed unmatched. This CDR3 has 14 amino acids. Here the CDR3 reads CASSLAGGPGELFF. The CDR3 bases are TGCGCCAGCAGTCTTGCGGGGGGGCCCGGGGAGCTGTTTTTT.

This clone was observed a few times. This chain links TRBV9 with TRBJ1-2, with 9 bases that match TRBD1. V dropped 4 bases and J dropped 0; count of bases not matched to a gene: 10. This CDR3 contains 17 residues. The germline CDR1 and CDR2 sequences are SGDLS and YYNGEE. In nucleotides, the CDR3 is TGTGCCAGCAGCCAGGGACAGGGACGTCTAACTAACTATGGCTACACCTTC. Translation: CASSQGQGRLTNYGYTF.

The chain carries TRBV6-1 and TRBJ1-3, with D possibly being TRBD1 (5 bases). The V end was cut by 7 bases, the J end by 1 base, with 11 bases between. CDR3 length equals 14 residues. CDR1 MNHNS and CDR2 SASEGT come from the germline V gene. The DNA of the CDR3 is TGTGCCAGCAAGACAGACTTTTCTGGAAACACCATATATTTT. Protein sequence: CASKTDFSGNTIYF.

The chain couples TRBV6-1 to TRBJ2-7; D possibly corresponds to TRBD1 (6 bases). V was clipped by 2 bases and J by 6 bases, with 20 bases between them. CDR1 MNHNS and CDR2 SASEGT come from the germline V gene. The CDR3 extends over 16 amino acids. CDR3 sequence: CASSENGVEGECEQYF. CDR3 coding DNA: TGTGCCAGCAGTGAAAATGGGGTCGAGGGGGAGTGCGAGCAGTACTTC.

The chain combines TRBV30 with TRBJ2-7, with a possible D match to TRBD2 (7 bases). The CDR3 runs 15 residues. The ends were cut back, 3 bases at V and 6 bases at J, with 21 bases in the middle. Germline-derived CDR1 and CDR2 are GTSNPN and SVGIG (reference sequence). The CDR3 DNA is TGTGCCTGGAGCCCCCTTGGCGGGGGCCGCGTCGAGCAGTACTTC. Translating it yields CAWSPLGGGRVEQYF.

The V call is TRBV11-3, the J call TRBJ1-2, with a weak D call TRBD1 (5 bases). V lost 5 bases and J 7 bases, leaving 20 bases between the germline ends. The germline V gene encodes CDR1 SGHNT and CDR2 YENEEA. The CDR3 covers 15 residues. For the CDR3, the DNA is TGTGCCAGCAGCCAAAGGGGCAGGACGCTCGTTGGCTACACCTTC. It specifies CASSQRGRTLVGYTF.

The chain recombines TRBV5-4 with TRBJ2-3; maybe TRBD2 (6 bases). The CDR3 runs to 18 residues. V shed 2 bases and J shed 2 bases, with 21 bases lying between them. CDR1 is SGHNT and CDR2 is YYREEE in the germline V gene (reference sequence). The CDR3 region has the DNA TGTGCCAGCAGCTTTAAGCTCGCGTCGGGCGGGAACACAGATACGCAGTATTTT. This gives the protein CASSFKLASGGNTDTQYF.